These 2 T cell receptor beta chains share one sample of origin, sequenced in a study of technical replicates of blood from several donors. This table comes from immunoSEQ multiplex PCR, and its TCRdb copy is limited to in-frame clones, with some not included. The repertoire holds around 80,000 clones, with 95% to 98% as singletons. Sequenced material: T cells isolated from PBMCs. The source is a human donor in good health.

The CDR3 coding sequence is TGTGCCTGGAGTGTAAATTCAGGGGGTACCCAGTACTTC. Its translation is CAWSVNSGGTQYF. The chain combines TRBV30 with TRBJ2-5; TRBD1 agrees at 7 bases. Losses at the gene ends were 0 bases for V and 8 bases for J; bases not matched to a gene: 6. The CDR3 length is 13 residues. Per the germline V gene, CDR1 is GTSNPN and CDR2 is SVGIG (reference sequence).

The rearrangement uses TRBV7-9 and TRBJ2-7; no firm D call. Trimming cost V 5 bases and J 4 bases, with 9 bases left between them. Germline V CDR1 and CDR2: SEHNR, FQNEAQ (reference sequence). The CDR3 loop spans 12 amino acids. CDR3 in amino acids: CASSLPRYEQYF. The CDR3 DNA sequence: TGTGCCAGCAGCCTCCCCAGATACGAGCAGTACTTC.